The entry below gives a single TCR beta chain sequence along with its context. Its antigen is still unknown. This record comes from a study of beta chain features in type 1 diabetes. General study findings and limits: The naive, central memory and Treg TCRB repertoires showed an apparent similarity that was greater among patients than among healthy donors. When cDNA is sequenced, cells with high TCR expression could be over-represented. Any HLA effect on TCRB rearrangement was left unresolved by small sub-analyses. Researchers report that Type 1 diabetes patients had moderately but significantly shorter TCRB CDR3s across all four CD4+ subsets.

The CDR3 is made up of 15 amino acids. Expressed TCRB transcripts were sequenced, since all the RNA that had been isolated was reverse transcribed. TCRdb keeps only in-frame clones here, not all; method: immunoSEQ multiplex PCR. The sample has just over 600,000 clones, 15% to 17% seen once. The chain is built from TRBV1 and TRBJ2-3; TRBD2, the table's D call, was not compared with the DNA. TRBV1 is an annotated pseudogene. The sample consisted of naive CD4+ T cells from blood. The TCR comes from a man aged 18 to 29 in good health. This chain's CDR3 is CTSSQGTSDGDTQYF. The CDR3 nucleotides are TGCACCAGCAGCCAGGGGACTAGCGATGGAGATACGCAGTATTTT.